This T cell receptor (beta chain) was captured in a study of cytomegalovirus exposure and HLA in healthy donors (dated by TCRdb to the late 2010s). Concerning the study at large: An earlier analysis of approximately 640 of the donors reported approximately 290 Gb of sequence data and 117 million unique TCR beta sequences from 150 million to 200 million T cells. About 280 gigabases of sequencing data and tens of millions of unique TCR sequences were included in an early release covering 550 to 800 HLA-typed donors. Of the 300 to 500 genotyped donors, roughly 76% were placed in the genetic ancestry cluster associated with self-reported Caucasian donors. The study was designed to test whether signatures of past pathogen exposure could be identified by cataloging public T cell receptors. The study used immunosequencing to profile the T cell repertoires of more than 650 subjects and linked those repertoires to cytomegalovirus serostatus. Besides the first cohort of roughly 700 subjects, a separate validation cohort made up of some 110 different subjects was used. High-throughput TCR immunosequencing, statistical association of individual TCRs with disease status, and machine learning were combined to predict cytomegalovirus infection status. To study patterns of TCR occurrence, a later analysis re-analyzed previously published TCR beta repertoires from 666 donors and added high-resolution HLA genotyping. Rather than using new phenotypic data, the later analysis identified candidate immune exposures from TCR beta sequences and from how often those sequences occurred across donors. In an earlier analysis of around 540 of the donors, high-throughput TCR beta sequencing was used to judge whether each TCR beta V gene segment behaved as functional or pseudogenic. Donor age, sex, ethnicity and CMV serostatus were collected together with the repertoire data. A later genetic analysis used genome-wide SNP genotypes for about 65% of the roughly 700 donors, treating that subset as a discovery cohort. Every repertoire in the discovery cohort had been generated on one and the same sequencing platform. Class I and class II HLA loci were covered by the typing at four-digit resolution. The number of typed donors differed by locus: roughly 620-630 for A, B, C, DRB1 and DQB1; roughly 510 for DQA1; about 600 for DPA1; and 400 to 480 for DPB1. Because of strong linkage in the cohort, 4 to 6 DR-DQ haplotypes were treated as single units for association and clustering. Among several hundred genotyped donors of the cohort, an average of approximately 240,000 unique TCR beta nucleotide sequences was sequenced per donor, of which 15% to 20% were non-productive. What the work shows at the level of the full study, not this receptor alone: A further reported finding was that TCR beta sequences accurately predicted the HLA-A and HLA-B alleles for most subjects in the first cohort. A later analysis associated roughly 17,000 TCR beta sequences with specific HLA alleles at a false discovery rate of 0.05. The study gave a list of under 200 TCR beta chains associated with cytomegalovirus. When HLA alleles, especially DR and DQ, strongly co-occurred, TCR associations were difficult to assign to individual alleles. A group of highly shared sequence variants was considered likely to be a technical artifact of the sequencing pipeline. Because counts were too low, about 15 rarely observed V segments, including chromosome 9 orphons, were left out of the earlier analysis of roughly 600 of the donors. Broadly in line with IMGT annotations, most TCR beta V segments showed up in productive rearrangements about 87% or about 30% of the time in an earlier analysis of roughly 590 of the donors. The authors suggested that the approach could potentially be generalized to other disease states and immunological phenotypes. Linkage disequilibrium might explain the correlated functional status among segregating V segments, but an unknown experimental factor could not be excluded. Because HLA typing was missing for some donors at each locus, association tests included only the typed subset. For the cohort, immune exposure information was limited to CMV serostatus. Only TCR beta chains were sequenced in this cohort, and the absence of alpha or paired-chain data limited detectable features. A later genetic analysis reported fewer N-insertions in productive TCRs among donors in an Asian-associated ancestry cluster than the approximately 700-donor mean. V-gene and J-gene trimming of TCR beta chains was associated with a missense DCLRE1C variant in a later genetic analysis, and the association was replicated in an independent cohort. Roughly uniform sequencing depth across donors was assumed in presence/absence analyses, although this assumption may not hold. While some public TCRs were present in many individuals, most TCR sequences turned up only very rarely across donors. In a later analysis, HLA-associated TCR beta chains were found to be more clonally expanded and to have lower generation probabilities than equally common non-associated chains. In vitro tests confirmed that a few of the cytomegalovirus-associated TCR beta chains recognize cytomegalovirus antigens. In a later analysis, TCR association rates were found to vary across HLA loci, with the most associated TCRs seen for DRB1 alleles and the fewest for HLA-C alleles. In both the original and validation cohorts, the classifier was reported to diagnose cytomegalovirus status with high specificity and sensitivity. According to a later analysis, parvovirus B19, influenza, CMV and Epstein-Barr virus appeared linked to several top co-occurrence clusters. Some IMGT-functional V segments, including TRBV6-2 and TRBV6-3, could not be told apart with the 87-base-pair reads, so those segments were excluded. Most CMV-associated TCR beta chains appeared to be HLA-restricted in a later analysis, and the HLA associations seemed to be driven largely by CMV exposure.

The library was produced with the immunoSEQ multiplex PCR assay. The multiplex PCR relied on a mix of 60 forward primers for TCR Vbeta segments and 13 reverse primers for TCR Jbeta segments. The CDR3 region of rearranged TCR beta genes was amplified from genomic DNA with a multiplex PCR assay. The Illumina HiSeq System was used to sequence the amplified TCR beta libraries as 87-base-pair reads. The source study handled its data this way. In a later analysis, tens of millions of unique TCR beta chains were counted across the approximately 640 repertoires, and roughly 11 million of these chains were shared by at least two donors. A nearest-neighbor algorithm error-corrected the raw reads and collapsed the reads into unique sequences, merging closely related sequences to remove PCR and sequencing errors. Alignment of CDR3 sequences to IMGT reference sequences was used to assign V, D and J gene segments. For a sequence to be retained, at least a six-nucleotide match to both a V gene segment and a J gene segment was required. Rearrangements were called productive when the CDR3 lacked stop codons and stayed in frame with V and J; all others were non-productive. CDR3 was defined by IMGT convention, running from the second conserved V-encoded cysteine to the conserved J-encoded phenylalanine. Sequences without an unambiguous match to a single V gene segment were excluded from the earlier analysis of over 500 of the donors. An earlier analysis of about 600 of the donors called V segments functional above 56.7% productive rearrangements and segregating when the between-donor standard deviation exceeded 5%. To diagnose cytomegalovirus status from the catalog of TCR beta chain sequences, a statistical classification framework was built. In a later analysis, TCR nucleotide sequences were compared against IMGT/GENE-DB human TR gene sequences so that V and J genes could be assigned. A later analysis assigned CDR3 sequences and most-parsimonious VDJ recombination scenarios with the TCRdist pipeline. A later analysis defined each TCR beta chain by its CDR3 amino acid sequence plus V-gene family, and excluded reads lacking a unique V-gene family. As a way to deal with suspected cross-contamination and a sequencing artifact, a later analysis dropped nearly 600 nucleotide sequences that were highly shared and had low generation probability. For each public chain, a later analysis derived a clonal expansion index from normalized ranks of inferred template counts within each repertoire. A later analysis computed generation probabilities with a VDJ recombination model fitted to out-of-frame rearrangements, and checked the results against IGoR. Hypergeometric tests were used in a later analysis to score TCR-TCR, TCR-HLA and TCR-CMV co-occurrence, with a repertoire-size bias correction applied to the TCR pairs. To estimate false discovery rates, a later analysis permuted the HLA or CMV assignments 20 times. In a later analysis, co-occurring TCRs were grouped using DBSCAN, with TCRdist sequence similarity added in when clustering inside HLA-allele-positive subsets. Repertoires with fewer than 30,000 or more than 120,000 public chains were left out of co-occurrence clustering, as were about five repertoires with anomalous nucleotide sharing. TCRdb provides this immuneACCESS table in a form limited to in-frame rearrangements. Some clones are lacking; in checked studies, under half of them reflect an unresolved V gene, and why the rest are absent is not known. From that table come the V and J calls and clone size; the DNA was used to work out D and trimming. The sample yields about 160,000 clones; roughly 80% were counted once. Roughly 7.7% of the sample comes from the top ten.

For this clone: Its antigen specificity is not known. Base qualities were left out, and no much larger clone turns up one base away.

According to the germline V gene (reference sequence), CDR1 reads MNHNY and CDR2 reads SVGAGI. V is trimmed back by 5 bases and J by 4 bases, and the junction contains 7 bases that no gene match accounts for. From its cysteine to its phenylalanine, the CDR3 spans 14 amino acids. Only CDR3 DNA is held: 42 bases, read in frame from base 1. The cohort comprised under 700 healthy bone marrow donors. All cohort members were sampled while nominally healthy, although unrecorded immune exposures were likely present. The donor was CMV seropositive and belonged to the group of 250 to 300 seropositive cohort members. A peripheral blood sample was collected from each donor, and TCR beta sequencing was performed on peripheral blood mononuclear cells. The Qiagen DNeasy Blood Extraction Kit was used to extract genomic DNA from the blood cell samples.

This TCR came from a woman in her 30s in good health and CMV-seropositive. Sequencing input: PBMCs. The chain employs TRBV6-6 and TRBJ1-2; a stretch of 7 junction bases matches TRBD1. CDR3 sequence: CASSGGDSPYGYTF. The base sequence is TGTGCCAGCAGTGGAGGGGACAGCCCCTATGGCTACACCTTC.